This T cell receptor (beta chain) was retrieved from a study of CD8+CD57+ T cells in acquired aplastic anemia. Overall study findings and caveats: A set of twenty-nine CD8+ CDR3 sequences was shared between patients and controls, and these sequences appeared highly expressed in patients.

The CDR3 totals 15 residues. J was trimmed by 6 bases and V by 5 bases; bases with no gene match: 6. The germline V gene has CDR1 ENHRY and CDR2 SYGVKD. Individuals selected for sequencing had exhibited CD8+CD57+ cell expansion on flow cytometry. Therapy had not been given to patients before blood sampling. Genomic DNA constituted the template upon which TCR beta VDJ and CDR3 profiling was performed. Using its own MiXCR run on the reads, TCRdb lists one record per CDR3 protein. This sample carries about 200,000 distinct CDR3 sequences, about 60% of them seen once, and the ten largest clones take roughly 62%. Details on this clonotype: Its antigen is as yet unknown.

The TCR sequence derives from a human donor with aplastic anemia. The genes are TRBV10-3 and TRBJ2-1; 11 bases agree with TRBD2. Sequenced sample: sorted CD4+, CD8+, or CD8+CD57+ T cells (not recorded which) from PBMCs. CDR3 in DNA: TGTGCCATCAGTACAACGGGACTAGCGGTCAATGAGCAGTTCTTC. It is translated as CAISTTGLAVNEQFF.